This T cell receptor (beta chain) was identified during a study of shared clonotypes between healthy human individuals. Germline trimming cut 1 base from V and 4 bases from J; bases unmatched to any gene: 6. CDR1 and CDR2 (germline): GTSNPN, SVGIG (reference sequence). The CDR3 covers 15 residues. CD45RO-negative, CCR7-positively selected cells formed the naive CD8 fraction, excluding terminally differentiated effector memory CD45RA+ cells. As regards this clone: Its antigen is not known.

General study findings and limits: Generally, naive subsets came out with larger estimated richness than memory subsets. Only blood was sampled, and tissue TCR repertoires likely differ from blood ones.

Several immunoSEQ plates received, in even portions, the genomic DNA of each subset. Sequencing used immunoSEQ multiplex PCR; TCRdb keeps in-frame clones, though not all of them. This sample carries under 1 million clones, about 97% of them seen once, and the ten largest clones take around 0.25%. This chain joins TRBV30 and TRBJ1-5; 8 nucleotides agree with TRBD1. This receptor was identified in a man aged 25-45 years in good health. What was sequenced was naive CD8+ T cells sorted from blood. The chain's CDR3 is CAWSEPDRANQPQHF. Here the CDR3 DNA reads TGTGCCTGGAGTGAGCCGGACAGGGCGAATCAGCCCCAGCATTTT.